This T cell receptor (beta chain) was sequenced in a study of cytomegalovirus exposure and HLA in healthy donors (dated by TCRdb to about 2017). With respect to the entire study: According to an earlier analysis of 587 of the donors, about 179 million T cells yielded 117 million unique TCR beta sequences and 250 to 350 Gb of sequence data. About 310 gigabases of sequencing data and tens of millions of unique TCR sequences were included in an early release covering several hundred HLA-typed donors. Among the approximately 420 genotyped donors, approximately 81% belonged to the genetic ancestry cluster associated with self-reported Caucasian donors. The aim of the study was to test whether cataloging public T cell receptors could identify signatures of past pathogen exposure. The T cell repertoires of 666 subjects were profiled by immunosequencing and related to cytomegalovirus serostatus. Along with the approximately 650-subject first cohort, a separate validation cohort of over a hundred different subjects was used. High-throughput TCR immunosequencing, statistical association of individual TCRs with disease status, and machine learning were combined to predict cytomegalovirus infection status. A later analysis re-examined previously published TCR beta repertoires from more than 650 donors and added high-resolution HLA genotyping to investigate patterns of TCR occurrence. In the later analysis, no new phenotypic data were used to find candidate immune exposures; instead, reliance was placed on TCR beta sequences and their occurrence across donors. An earlier analysis of more than 450 of the donors used high-throughput TCR beta sequencing to judge whether each TCR beta V gene segment behaved as functional or pseudogenic. Donor age, sex, ethnicity and CMV serostatus were compiled alongside the repertoire data. A later genetic analysis took genome-wide SNP genotypes for about 55% of the roughly 670 donors and used that subset as a discovery cohort. Every repertoire in the discovery cohort had been generated on one and the same sequencing platform. HLA typing covered class I and class II loci at four-digit resolution. Typing coverage differed by locus: A, B, C, DRB1 and DQB1 were typed in roughly 620-630 donors, DQA1 in 522, DPA1 in nearly 610, and DPB1 in 400 to 480. Because of strong linkage in the cohort, five DR-DQ haplotypes were treated as single units for association and clustering. Among approximately 370 genotyped donors of the cohort, an average of around 220,000 unique TCR beta nucleotide sequences was sequenced per donor, of which about 18% were non-productive.

General findings and caveats noted by the study authors: Linkage disequilibrium might explain the correlated functional status among segregating V segments, but an unknown experimental factor could not be ruled out. The sequencing pipeline was judged likely to have produced a cluster of highly shared sequence variants as a technical artifact. The cohort was sequenced for TCR beta chains only, and without alpha or paired-chain data the features that could be detected were limited. Because counts were too low, approximately 18 rarely observed V segments, including chromosome 9 orphons, were excluded from the earlier analysis of some 540 of the donors. Because the 87-base-pair reads could not distinguish some IMGT-functional V segments, including TRBV6-2 and TRBV6-3, those segments were excluded. A later genetic analysis associated a missense DCLRE1C variant with V-gene and J-gene trimming of TCR beta chains, and an independent cohort replicated the association. In a later analysis, HLA-associated TCR beta chains showed more clonal expansion and lower generation probabilities than non-associated chains that were equally common. Because some donors lacked HLA typing at each locus, the association tests relied only on the typed subset. A further reported finding was that TCR beta sequences accurately predicted the HLA-A and HLA-B alleles for most subjects in the first cohort. A later analysis reported that several top co-occurrence clusters appeared linked to parvovirus B19, influenza, CMV and Epstein-Barr virus. Across donors, most TCR sequences were observed very rarely, whereas some public TCRs were present in many individuals. In a later analysis, 16,951 TCR beta sequences were associated with specific HLA alleles at a false discovery rate of 0.05. In a later analysis, TCR association rates were found to vary across HLA loci, with the most associated TCRs seen for DRB1 alleles and the fewest for HLA-C alleles. A total of roughly 160 TCR beta chains were listed by the study as associated with cytomegalovirus. In a later analysis, most CMV-associated TCR beta chains were found to appear HLA-restricted, with HLA associations seemingly driven largely by CMV exposure. An earlier analysis of some 560 of the donors showed that most TCR beta V segments appeared in productive rearrangements either about 87% or about 30% of the time, which broadly matched IMGT annotations. Assigning TCR associations to individual alleles was difficult when HLA alleles, especially DR and DQ, strongly co-occurred. In both the original and validation cohorts, the classifier was reported to diagnose cytomegalovirus status with high specificity and sensitivity. The authors suggested that the approach could potentially be generalized to other disease states and immunological phenotypes. A later genetic analysis reported fewer N-insertions in productive TCRs among donors in an Asian-associated ancestry cluster than the roughly 670-donor mean. CMV serostatus was the only immune exposure information available for the cohort. Roughly uniform sequencing depth across donors was assumed in presence/absence analyses, although this assumption may not hold. In vitro tests confirmed that three of the cytomegalovirus-associated TCR beta chains recognize cytomegalovirus antigens.

The CDR3 covers 10 residues, taking in both the cysteine and the phenylalanine. Left in the record is the CDR3 DNA by itself, 30 bases read in frame from the first base. The V and J ends are trimmed by 4 bases and 8 bases, leaving 5 bases between them. CDR1 and CDR2 are read off the germline V gene as MNHEY and SVGAGI. The cohort was made up of approximately 670 healthy bone marrow donors. Cohort members were all nominally healthy when sampled, although unrecorded immune exposures were likely present. The donor was CMV seropositive and was included in the group of 300 or so seropositive cohort members. A peripheral blood sample was collected from each donor, and TCR beta sequencing was performed on peripheral blood mononuclear cells. Genomic DNA extraction from the blood cell samples was performed with the Qiagen DNeasy Blood Extraction Kit. This clone was counted only a few times. The antigen it recognizes is unknown. Base quality data are lacking; no much larger clone is found one base away.

Library generation was performed with the immunoSEQ multiplex PCR assay. For the multiplex PCR, a mixture combining 60 forward primers for TCR Vbeta segments and 13 reverse primers for TCR Jbeta segments was used. The CDR3 region of rearranged TCR beta genes was amplified from genomic DNA with a multiplex PCR assay. On the Illumina HiSeq System, the amplified TCR beta libraries were sequenced as 87-base-pair reads. Per the authors' processing: Across the 600 to 700 repertoires, a later analysis counted 60 million to 90 million unique TCR beta chains, 9.5 million to 13 million of which were shared by at least two donors. Raw reads were error-corrected and collapsed into unique sequences by a nearest-neighbor algorithm in which closely related sequences were merged to remove PCR and sequencing errors. To assign V, D and J gene segments, CDR3 sequences were aligned to IMGT reference sequences. For a sequence to be retained, a match of at least six nucleotides to both a V gene segment and a J gene segment was required. Rearrangements were called productive when the CDR3 lacked stop codons and stayed in frame with V and J; all others were non-productive. CDR3 was defined by IMGT convention, running from the second conserved V-encoded cysteine to the conserved J-encoded phenylalanine. Sequences without an unambiguous match to a single V gene segment were excluded from the earlier analysis of several hundred of the donors. In an earlier analysis of 500 to 750 of the donors, V segments were called functional above 56.7% productive rearrangements and were called segregating when the between-donor standard deviation exceeded 5%. A statistical classification framework was developed to diagnose cytomegalovirus status using the catalog of TCR beta chain sequences. In a later analysis, V and J genes were assigned by comparing TCR nucleotide sequences against IMGT/GENE-DB human TR gene sequences. Using the TCRdist pipeline, a later analysis assigned CDR3 sequences along with most-parsimonious VDJ recombination scenarios. In a later analysis, every TCR beta chain was defined by the combination of its CDR3 amino acid sequence and its V-gene family, and reads without a unique V-gene family were dropped. To address suspected cross-contamination and a sequencing artifact, a later analysis removed some 620 highly shared, low-generation-probability nucleotide sequences. For each public chain, a later analysis derived a clonal expansion index from normalized ranks of inferred template counts within each repertoire. In a later analysis, generation probabilities were computed using a VDJ recombination model fitted to out-of-frame rearrangements, and the results were checked against IGoR. In a later analysis, TCR-TCR, TCR-HLA and TCR-CMV co-occurrence was scored with hypergeometric tests, and a repertoire-size bias correction was applied to TCR pairs. False discovery rates were estimated in a later analysis by permuting HLA or CMV assignments 20 times. In a later analysis, co-occurring TCRs were grouped using DBSCAN, and TCRdist sequence similarity was added for clustering within HLA-allele-positive subsets. Repertoires with fewer than 30,000 or more than 120,000 public chains, plus five repertoires with anomalous nucleotide sharing, were excluded from co-occurrence clustering. This is the immuneACCESS table as TCRdb keeps it, with only in-frame sequences that have V and J called. A part of the clones is gone; compared with another copy, unresolved V genes explain less than half, and the rest is unexplained. V, J and clone size are those of that table, while D and trimming were read from the DNA. The sample includes approximately 170,000 clones, with 73% observed a single time. The leading ten clones occupy about 4.9% of the sample.

The sample comprised PBMCs. This TCR was sampled from a woman between 18 and 30 years old in good health and CMV-seropositive. Recombination joined TRBV6-5 with TRBJ1-2; there is no confident call for the D gene. The CDR3 amino acid sequence is: CASSCAGYTF. The DNA sequence is TGTGCCAGCAGTTGCGCAGGCTACACCTTC.